The entry below describes one TCR beta chain. This specimen comes from a study of response to subunit inactivated influenza vaccine. From the RT-PCR reads, TCRdb called clonotypes with MiXCR, one entry per CDR3 protein. Here the sample spans roughly 190,000 distinct CDR3 sequences, about 12% being singletons. The data were also submitted as part of a second study, on T cells expressing NK-cell markers. That report adds: The authors made TCR beta cDNA libraries by 5'RACE template switching. This switching added a universal primer site and UMIs. Sequencing of TCR beta repertoires drew on sorted CD3+CD56+NKG2C+, CD3+CD56+NKG2C- and CD3+CD56-NKG2C+ T cells. Seropositivity for HCMV was found in most of the eight sequenced donors, with one seronegative. The same clonotypes also predominated in the CD3+CD56-NKG2C+ fraction of four donors. Expanded clones of NKG2C+ T cells had an unclear HCMV specificity.

The clonotype comes from a man aged 45-65 years who received an inactivated influenza vaccine. This material consisted of CD8+ T cells sorted from PBMCs, taken approximately 12 days after vaccination.

The CDR3 sequence: CASSQELAGGTDTQYF. The CDR3 DNA sequence: TGCGCCAGCAGCCAAGAATTAGCGGGAGGAACAGATACGCAGTATTTT. This sequence joins TRBV4-3 and TRBJ2-3, with 10 bases that match TRBD2. This CDR3 is built from 16 residues. V was pared by 0 bases and J by 3 bases, with 3 bases of the junction left unmatched. Germline CDR1 reads LGHNA; CDR2 reads YSLEER.